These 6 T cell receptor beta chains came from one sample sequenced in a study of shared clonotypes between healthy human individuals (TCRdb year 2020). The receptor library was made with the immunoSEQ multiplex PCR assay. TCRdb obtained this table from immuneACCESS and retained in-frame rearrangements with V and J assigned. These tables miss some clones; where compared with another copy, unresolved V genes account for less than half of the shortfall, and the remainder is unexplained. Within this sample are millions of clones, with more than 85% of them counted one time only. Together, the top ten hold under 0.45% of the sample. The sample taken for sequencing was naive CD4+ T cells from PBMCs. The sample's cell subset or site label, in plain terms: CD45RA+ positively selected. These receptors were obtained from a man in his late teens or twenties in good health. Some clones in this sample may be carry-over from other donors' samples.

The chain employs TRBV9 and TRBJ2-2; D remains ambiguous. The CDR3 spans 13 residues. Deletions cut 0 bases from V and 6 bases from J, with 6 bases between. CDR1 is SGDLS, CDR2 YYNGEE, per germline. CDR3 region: CASSVARSGELFF. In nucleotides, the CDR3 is TGTGCCAGCAGCGTAGCCCGATCCGGGGAGCTGTTTTTT.

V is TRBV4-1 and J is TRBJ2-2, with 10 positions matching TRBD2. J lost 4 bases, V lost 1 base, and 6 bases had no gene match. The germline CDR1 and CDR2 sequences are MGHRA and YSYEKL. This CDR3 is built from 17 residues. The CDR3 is CASSQVLAGARTGELFF. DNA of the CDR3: TGCGCCAGCAGCCAAGTCCTAGCGGGAGCTCGCACCGGGGAGCTGTTTTTT.

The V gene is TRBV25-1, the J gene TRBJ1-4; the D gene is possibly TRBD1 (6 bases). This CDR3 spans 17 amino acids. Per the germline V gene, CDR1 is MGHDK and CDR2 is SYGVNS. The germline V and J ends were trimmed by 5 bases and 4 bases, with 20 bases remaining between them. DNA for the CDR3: TGTGCCAGCAGTAGAACCCCCCCGGGGGCGGATAATGAAAAACTGTTTTTT. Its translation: CASSRTPPGADNEKLFF.

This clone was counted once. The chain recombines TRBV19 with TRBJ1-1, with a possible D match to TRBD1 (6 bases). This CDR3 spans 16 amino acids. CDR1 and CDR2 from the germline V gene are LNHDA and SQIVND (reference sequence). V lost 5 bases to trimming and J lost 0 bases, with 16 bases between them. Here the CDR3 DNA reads TGTGCCAGTAGTTCCCGGACAGTAAACTTGAACACTGAAGCTTTCTTT. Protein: CASSSRTVNLNTEAFF.

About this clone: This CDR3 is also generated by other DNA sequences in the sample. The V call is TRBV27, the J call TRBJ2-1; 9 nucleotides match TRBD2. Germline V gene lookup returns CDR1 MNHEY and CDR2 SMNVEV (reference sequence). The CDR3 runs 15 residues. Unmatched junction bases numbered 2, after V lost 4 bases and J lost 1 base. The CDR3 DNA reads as TGTGCCAGCAGTTCTGGACTAGCGTCCTACAATGAGCAGTTCTTC. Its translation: CASSSGLASYNEQFF.

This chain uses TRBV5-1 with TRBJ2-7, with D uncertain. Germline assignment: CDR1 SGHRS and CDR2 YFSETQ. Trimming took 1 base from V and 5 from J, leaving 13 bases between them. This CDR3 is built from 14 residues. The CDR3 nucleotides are TGCGCCAGCAGCTTGTCTAGGACCACAGACGAGCAGTACTTC. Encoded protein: CASSLSRTTDEQYF.